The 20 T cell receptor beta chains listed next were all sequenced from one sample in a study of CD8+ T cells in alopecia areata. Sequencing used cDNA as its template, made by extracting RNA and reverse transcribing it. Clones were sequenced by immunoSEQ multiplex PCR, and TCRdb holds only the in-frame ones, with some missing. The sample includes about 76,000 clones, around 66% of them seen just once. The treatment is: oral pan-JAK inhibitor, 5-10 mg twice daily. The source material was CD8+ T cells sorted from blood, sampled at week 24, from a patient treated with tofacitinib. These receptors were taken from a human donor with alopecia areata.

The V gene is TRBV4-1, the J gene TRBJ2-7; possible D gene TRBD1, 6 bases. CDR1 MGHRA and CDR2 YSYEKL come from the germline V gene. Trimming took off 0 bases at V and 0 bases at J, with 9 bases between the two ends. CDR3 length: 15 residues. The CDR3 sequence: CASSQDRTASYEQYF. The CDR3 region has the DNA TGCGCCAGCAGCCAAGATCGGACAGCCTCCTACGAGCAGTACTTC.

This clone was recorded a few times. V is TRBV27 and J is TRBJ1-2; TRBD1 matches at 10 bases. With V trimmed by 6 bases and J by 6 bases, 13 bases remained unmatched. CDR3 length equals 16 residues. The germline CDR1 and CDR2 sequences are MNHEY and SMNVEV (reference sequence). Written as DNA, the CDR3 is TGTGCCAGCAGCGACACGAACCAAGGGACAGGGGATGGCTACACCTTC. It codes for CASSDTNQGTGDGYTF.

The CDR3 DNA reads TGTGCCAGCAGTGAAGGAGCGGGAGGATTCTACGAGCAGTACTTC. This encodes CASSEGAGGFYEQYF. The chain recombines TRBV6-1 with TRBJ2-7, with TRBD2 matching over 9 bases. The germline gives CDR1 MNHNS, CDR2 SASEGT. V lost 1 base and J lost 3; bases outside the gene matches: 4. CDR3 length: 15 residues.

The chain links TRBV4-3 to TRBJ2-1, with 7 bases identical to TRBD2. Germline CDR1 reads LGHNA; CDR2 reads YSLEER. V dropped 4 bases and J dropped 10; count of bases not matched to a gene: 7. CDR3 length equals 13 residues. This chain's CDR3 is CASSPTSRAEQFF. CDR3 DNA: TGCGCCAGCAGCCCGACTAGCCGCGCGGAGCAGTTCTTC.

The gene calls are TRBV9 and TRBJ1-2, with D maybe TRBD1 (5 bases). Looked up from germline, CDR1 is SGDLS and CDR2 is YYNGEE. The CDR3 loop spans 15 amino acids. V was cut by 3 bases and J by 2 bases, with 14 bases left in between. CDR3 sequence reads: CASSARELENYGYTF. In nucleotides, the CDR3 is TGTGCCAGCAGCGCCAGGGAACTTGAGAACTATGGCTACACCTTC.

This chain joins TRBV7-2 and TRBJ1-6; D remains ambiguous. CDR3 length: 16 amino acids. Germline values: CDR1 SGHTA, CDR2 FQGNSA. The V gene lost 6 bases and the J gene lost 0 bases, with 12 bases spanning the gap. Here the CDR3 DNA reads TGTGCCAGCAGGAGTTCTGGTAGCTCCTATAATTCACCCCTCCACTTT. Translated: CASRSSGSSYNSPLHF.

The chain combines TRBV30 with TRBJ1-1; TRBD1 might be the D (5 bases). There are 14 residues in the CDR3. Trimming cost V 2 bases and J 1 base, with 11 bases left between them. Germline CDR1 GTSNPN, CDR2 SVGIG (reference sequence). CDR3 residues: CAWSIDSSNTEAFF. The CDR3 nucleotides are TGTGCCTGGAGTATCGACAGTTCGAACACTGAAGCTTTCTTT.

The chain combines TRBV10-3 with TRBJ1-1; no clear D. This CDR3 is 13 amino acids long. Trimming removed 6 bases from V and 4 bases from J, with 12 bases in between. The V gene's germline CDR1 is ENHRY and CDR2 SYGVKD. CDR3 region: CAISGDVGTEAFF. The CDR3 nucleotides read TGTGCCATCAGCGGGGATGTGGGCACTGAAGCTTTCTTT.

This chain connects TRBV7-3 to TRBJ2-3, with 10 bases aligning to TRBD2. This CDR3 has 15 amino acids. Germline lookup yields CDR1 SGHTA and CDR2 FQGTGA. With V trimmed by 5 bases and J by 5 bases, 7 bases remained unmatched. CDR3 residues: CASSLLAGPLDTQYF. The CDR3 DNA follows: TGTGCCAGCAGCCTACTAGCGGGGCCTCTAGATACGCAGTATTTT. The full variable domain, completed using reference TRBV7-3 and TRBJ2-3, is GAGVSQTPSNKVTEKGKYVELRCDPISGHTALYWYRQSLGQGPEFLIYFQGTGAADDSGLPNDRFFAVRPEGSVSTLKIQRTERGDSAVYLCASSLLAGPLDTQYFGPGTRLTVL.

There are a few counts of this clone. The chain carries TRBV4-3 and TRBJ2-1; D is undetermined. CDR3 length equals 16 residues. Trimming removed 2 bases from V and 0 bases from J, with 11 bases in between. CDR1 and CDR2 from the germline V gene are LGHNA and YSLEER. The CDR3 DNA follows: TGCGCCAGCAGCCAAATGTGGAAGAGCTCCTACAATGAGCAGTTCTTC. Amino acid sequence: CASSQMWKSSYNEQFF.

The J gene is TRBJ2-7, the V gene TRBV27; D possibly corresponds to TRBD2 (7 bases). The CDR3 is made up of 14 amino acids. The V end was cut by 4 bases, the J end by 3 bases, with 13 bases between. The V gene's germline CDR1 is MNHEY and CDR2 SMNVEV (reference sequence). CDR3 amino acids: CASSYGGLYYEQYF. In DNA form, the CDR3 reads TGTGCCAGCAGTTACGGGGGGCTATACTACGAGCAGTACTTC.

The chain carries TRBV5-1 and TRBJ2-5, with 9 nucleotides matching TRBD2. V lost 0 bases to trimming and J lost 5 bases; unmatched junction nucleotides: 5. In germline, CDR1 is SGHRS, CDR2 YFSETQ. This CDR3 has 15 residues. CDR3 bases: TGCGCCAGCAGCTTGGCCGCGGGAGGGCCGGAGACCCAGTACTTC. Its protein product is CASSLAAGGPETQYF.

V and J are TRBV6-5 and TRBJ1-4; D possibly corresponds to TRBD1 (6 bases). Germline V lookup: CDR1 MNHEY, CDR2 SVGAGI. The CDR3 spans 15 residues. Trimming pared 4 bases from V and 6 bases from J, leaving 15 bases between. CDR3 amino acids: CASSSTGTSYEKLFF. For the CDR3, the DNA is TGTGCCAGCAGTTCGACCGGGACAAGCTATGAAAAACTGTTTTTT.

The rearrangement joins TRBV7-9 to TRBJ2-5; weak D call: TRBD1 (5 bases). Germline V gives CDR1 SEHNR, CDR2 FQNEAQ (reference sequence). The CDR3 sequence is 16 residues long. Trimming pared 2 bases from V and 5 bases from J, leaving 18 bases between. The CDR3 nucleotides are TGTGCCAGCAGCTTACCCGCCAGGGCACAAGATGAGACCCAGTACTTC. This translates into CASSLPARAQDETQYF.

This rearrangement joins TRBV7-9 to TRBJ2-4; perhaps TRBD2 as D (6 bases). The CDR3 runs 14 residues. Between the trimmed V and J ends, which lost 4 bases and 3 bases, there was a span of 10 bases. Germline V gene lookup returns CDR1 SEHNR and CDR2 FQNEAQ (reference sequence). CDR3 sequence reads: CASSSPGLKNIQYF. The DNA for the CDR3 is TGTGCCAGCAGCTCTCCGGGACTCAAAAACATTCAGTACTTC.

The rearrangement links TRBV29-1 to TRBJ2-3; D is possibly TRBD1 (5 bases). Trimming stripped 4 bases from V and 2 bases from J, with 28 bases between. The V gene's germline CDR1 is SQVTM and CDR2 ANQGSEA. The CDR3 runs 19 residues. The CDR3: CSVVGALQSRAVPTDTQYF. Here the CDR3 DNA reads TGCAGCGTTGTCGGTGCCCTCCAGAGCAGGGCCGTACCCACAGATACGCAGTATTTT.

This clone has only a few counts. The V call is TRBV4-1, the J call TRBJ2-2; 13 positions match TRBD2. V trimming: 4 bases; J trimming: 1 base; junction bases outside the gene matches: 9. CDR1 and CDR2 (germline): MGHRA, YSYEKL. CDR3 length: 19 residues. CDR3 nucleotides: TGCGCCAGCAGCCCACGCACTAGCGGGGGGGCTTGGAACACCGGGGAGCTGTTTTTT. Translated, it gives CASSPRTSGGAWNTGELFF.

The CDR3 bases are TGTGCCAGTGGGCTAGCAGATCATTACGAGCAGTACTTC. Protein sequence: CASGLADHYEQYF. V and J are TRBV25-1 and TRBJ2-7; tentative D call: TRBD2 (5 bases). Germline V lookup: CDR1 MGHDK, CDR2 SYGVNS. The CDR3 contains 13 residues. With 9 bases removed from V and 4 bases from J, the gap between germline ends came to 16 bases.

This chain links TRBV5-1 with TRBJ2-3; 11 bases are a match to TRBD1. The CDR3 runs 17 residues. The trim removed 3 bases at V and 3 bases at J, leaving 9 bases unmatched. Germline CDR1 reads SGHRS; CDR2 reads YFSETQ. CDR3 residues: CASSSGWDRGETDTQYF. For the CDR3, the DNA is TGCGCCAGCAGCTCAGGATGGGACAGGGGGGAAACAGATACGCAGTATTTT.

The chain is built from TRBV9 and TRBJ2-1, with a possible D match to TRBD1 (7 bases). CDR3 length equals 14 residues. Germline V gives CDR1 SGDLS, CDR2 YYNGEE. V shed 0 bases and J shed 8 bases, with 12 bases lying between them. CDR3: CASSVGQGGYEQFF. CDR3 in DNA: TGTGCCAGCAGCGTAGGGCAGGGGGGCTATGAGCAGTTCTTC.